One and the same sample provided the 15 T cell receptor beta chains below, sequenced in a study of monozygotic twins with inflammatory bowel disease. One entry per CDR3 protein, without DNA, is what TCRdb gives after re-calling the 5' RACE reads. The sample holds about 200,000 distinct CDR3 sequences. Sequenced material: blood. The source of these receptors is a human donor with ulcerative colitis or Crohn's disease, or a healthy co-twin of an affected twin (not recorded which).

This chain connects TRBV9 to TRBJ2-3; lacking DNA, the TRBD2 call made by TCRdb goes unchecked. This CDR3 spans 13 amino acids. Germline CDR1 is SGDLS and CDR2 is YYNGEE. The CDR3 loop reads CASSPGGEDTQYF.

The chain recombines TRBV10-3 with TRBJ2-2; the D gene TCRdb calls, TRBD2, cannot be checked with no DNA. Germline CDR1 and CDR2: ENHRY and SYGVKD. This CDR3 region has 12 residues. CDR3: CATGGTGELFFF.

This chain joins TRBV20-1 and TRBJ2-7; TCRdb reports TRBD1, a call that lacks DNA to check it against. The germline CDR1 and CDR2 sequences are DFQATT and SNEGSKA (reference sequence). This CDR3 is 15 amino acids long. The CDR3 sequence is CSASRDRGLFYEQYF.

The genes are TRBV7-9 and TRBJ1-2; without DNA, the TCRdb call of TRBD1 cannot be checked. CDR1 SEHNR and CDR2 FQNEAQ come from the germline V gene (reference sequence). The CDR3 loop spans 14 amino acids. CDR3 region: CASSFQGADYGYTF.

The V gene is TRBV20-1, the J gene TRBJ2-5; TCRdb proposes TRBD2, but this gene call is untestable without DNA. There are 15 residues in the CDR3. Looked up from germline, CDR1 is DFQATT and CDR2 is SNEGSKA (reference sequence). CDR3 amino acids: CSARARSGPQETQYF.

The chain employs TRBV14 and TRBJ2-2. The CDR3 loop spans 14 amino acids. Per germline, CDR1 SGHDN and CDR2 FVKESK. The CDR3 reads CASSQAVNTGELFF.

V is TRBV7-3 and J is TRBJ2-3; the D gene TCRdb calls, TRBD1, cannot be checked with no DNA. Looked up from germline, CDR1 is SGHTA and CDR2 is FQGTGA. CDR3 length: 14 residues. CDR3 region: CASSPGDRTDTQYF.

V gene TRBV11-2 combines with J gene TRBJ1-1. CDR3 length equals 17 residues. Germline values: CDR1 SGHAT, CDR2 FQNNGV. This chain's CDR3 is CASSLDFWATANTEAFF.

This chain links TRBV27 with TRBJ1-2. CDR1 and CDR2 from the germline V gene are MNHEY and SMNVEV (reference sequence). CDR3 length: 16 residues. This CDR3 is CASSLSGQIANYGYTF.

This CDR3 is CAISIGGTDTQYF. The V gene is TRBV10-3, the J gene TRBJ2-3; the D call of TRBD1 rests on TCRdb alone, since no DNA is present to check it. Germline assignment: CDR1 ENHRY and CDR2 SYGVKD. The CDR3 consists of 13 residues.

The V and J genes are TRBV12-3 or TRBV12-4 and TRBJ2-3; absent DNA, TCRdb's TRBD2 call cannot be checked. This CDR3 contains 17 residues. This chain's CDR3 is CASSPPVGGRGTDTQYF.

The gene calls are TRBV7-2 and TRBJ2-1; the D call of TRBD2 rests on TCRdb alone, since no DNA is present to check it. This CDR3 contains 16 residues. The germline V gene has CDR1 SGHTA and CDR2 FQGNSA. This CDR3 reads CASSLMRLAGEGEQFF.

The rearrangement uses TRBV18 and TRBJ2-1; the TCRdb D gene call, TRBD2, has no DNA to confirm it. Germline V gene sequence: CDR1 KGHSH, CDR2 LQKENI. The CDR3 spans 18 residues. This CDR3 is CASSPRGSGTADYNEQFF. The full variable domain, its missing parts supplied by reference TRBV18 and TRBJ2-1, is NAGVMQNPRHLVRRRGQEARLRCSPMKGHSHVYWYRQLPEEGLKFMVYLQKENIIDESGMPKERFSAEFPKEGPSILRIQQVVRGDSAAYFCASSPRGSGTADYNEQFFGPGTRLTVL.

The chain joins TRBV7-3 to TRBJ2-1; the D call of TRBD2 rests on TCRdb alone, since no DNA is present to check it. Germline V lookup: CDR1 SGHTA, CDR2 FQGTGA. The CDR3 loop spans 15 amino acids. The CDR3: CASSLGTASGGEQFF.

The CDR3 loop reads CASSWQASYEQYF. The rearrangement links TRBV18 to TRBJ2-7. Germline V gene lookup returns CDR1 KGHSH and CDR2 LQKENI. CDR3 length: 13 residues.